A selection of T cell receptor beta chains follows, all from one sample in a study of cytomegalovirus exposure and HLA in healthy donors. Measured with immunoSEQ multiplex PCR; TCRdb has only the in-frame clones, and not every one. The sample lists some 150,000 clones, about 65% seen once, with approximately 3% in the top ten. Sequences were obtained from PBMCs. The receptors stem from a woman aged 25-40 years in good health and CMV-seronegative. Both conserved end residues are part of each CDR3. D genes are given only for firm matches. Not every row has a clone size; where given, it reads once, few, many or a size class.

V gene	J gene	clone size	D gene	CDR3 DNA	CDR3 protein
TRBV9	TRBJ1-2	once	-	TGTGCCAGCAGCGTAGACAGCAACGCTATCTATGGCTACACCTTC	CASSVDSNAIYGYTF
TRBV7-7	TRBJ2-2	-	-	TGTGCTAGCAGCCTAGAACGAGGGACCGGGGAGCTGTTTTTT	CASSLERGTGELFF
TRBV4-1	TRBJ1-1	-	-	TGCGCCAGCAGCCAAGGTAGCCTAGGAATGAACACTGAAGCTTTCTTT	CASSQGSLGMNTEAFF
TRBV30	TRBJ2-2	-	TRBD2	TGTGCCCGGGGGGGAGAGAACACCGGGGAGCTGTTTTTT	CARGGENTGELFF
TRBV9	TRBJ2-1	few	TRBD2	TGTGCCAGCAGCGTAGGATCTAGCGGGGTATTCACTTCCTACAATGAGCAGTTCTTC	CASSVGSSGVFTSYNEQFF
TRBV2	TRBJ2-1	-	-	TGTGCCAGCGAAACGGGACTTAGAAATGAGCAGTTCTTC	CASETGLRNEQFF
TRBV30	TRBJ2-5	-	-	TGTGCCTGGAGCGTGGCGACAGGCAGCGAGACCCAGTACTTC	CAWSVATGSETQYF
TRBV7-2	TRBJ1-4	once	-	TGTGCCAGCAGTCCGGACGGGACAACTAATGAAAAACTGTTTTTT	CASSPDGTTNEKLFF
TRBV11-3	TRBJ2-2	few	TRBD1	TGTGCCAGCAGCTGGACAGGGAACACCGGGGAGCTGTTTTTT	CASSWTGNTGELFF
TRBV4-2	TRBJ1-1	-	-	TGTGCCAGCAGCCCCCCCCGCGCATCTGGCACTGAAGCTTTCTTT	CASSPPRASGTEAFF
TRBV19	TRBJ1-4	-	-	TGTGCCACCCAACCTACAACTAATGAAAAACTGTTTTTT	CATQPTTNEKLFF
TRBV7-2	TRBJ2-1	-	TRBD2	TGTGCCAGCAGCTTAGTAGGGACTAGCGGTAATGAGCAGTTCTTC	CASSLVGTSGNEQFF
TRBV27	TRBJ2-7	few	-	TGTGCCACCTTACCCGACAGGTCCTCCTACGAGCAGTACTTC	CATLPDRSSYEQYF
TRBV19	TRBJ1-5	-	TRBD1	TGTGCCAGTAGTTTCACCGGGACAGGGGGCGGTCAGCCCCAGCATTTT	CASSFTGTGGGQPQHF
TRBV30	TRBJ2-5	-	-	TGTGCCTGGAGTTCGTCAGCGAGTGTTCGAGGGGAGACCCAGTACTTC	CAWSSSASVRGETQYF
TRBV7-6	TRBJ1-4	-	-	TGTGCCAGCAGTCAGGGAGGGGATGAAAAACTGTTTTTT	CASSQGGDEKLFF
TRBV19	TRBJ2-1	-	-	TGTGCCAGTAGGGAGACAGGTTGGGATGAGCAGTTCTTC	CASRETGWDEQFF
TRBV6-6	TRBJ2-5	-	TRBD1	TGTGCCAGCAGTTACCTCAGGGGGCGAGAAGAGACCCAGTACTTC	CASSYLRGREETQYF
TRBV29-1	TRBJ2-7	-	TRBD2	TGCAGCGTATCGACTAGCGGGGTCCTCTACGAGCAGTACTTC	CSVSTSGVLYEQYF
TRBV4-3	TRBJ2-1	-	TRBD1	TGCGCCAGCAGCCAACACCATGGGACAGGGGGGAGTGAGCAGTTCTTC	CASSQHHGTGGSEQFF
TRBV30	TRBJ2-3	once	-	TGTGCCTGGAGGCCCCCCCTGAGGGTCCCCCACACAGATACGCAGTATTTT	CAWRPPLRVPHTDTQYF
TRBV6-1	TRBJ2-1	-	TRBD1	TGTGCCAGCAGGCTAGAGGGGGCCGAGTTCTTC	CASRLEGAEFF
TRBV9	TRBJ2-1	-	TRBD2	TGTGCCAGCAATGGAGAGGCGGGGGGTGGTTACAATGAGCAGTTCTTC	CASNGEAGGGYNEQFF
TRBV2	TRBJ1-3	-	-	TGTGCCAGCAGTGAGGAAGGAGGGGCCGGAAACACCATATATTTT	CASSEEGGAGNTIYF
TRBV2	TRBJ2-1	once	TRBD1	TGTGCCAGCAGGGGACAGGGGGTTGATGAGCAGTTCTTC	CASRGQGVDEQFF
TRBV6-6	TRBJ2-5	few	-	TGTGCCAGCAGTTACCAGAACACGGGATGGGAAGAGACCCAGTACTTC	CASSYQNTGWEETQYF
TRBV28	TRBJ1-5	once	TRBD1	TGTGCCAGCAGTTTAGGGACAGGGGGCATTGGCAATCAGCCCCAGCATTTT	CASSLGTGGIGNQPQHF
TRBV6-1	TRBJ1-4	-	-	TGTGCCAGCAGTGGGTGGCGAGGGGGTGAAAAACTGTTTTTT	CASSGWRGGEKLFF
TRBV7-9	TRBJ2-1	-	TRBD2	TGTGCCAGCAGCACTACTAGCGGGGATTTCAATGAGCAGTTCTTC	CASSTTSGDFNEQFF
TRBV14	TRBJ2-2	-	TRBD2	TGTGCCAGCAGCCAAAGCGGGAGAGGGACCGGGGAGCTGTTTTTT	CASSQSGRGTGELFF
TRBV5-4	TRBJ1-1	-	-	TGTGCCAGCGGTAGCGGGAAGAACACTGAAGCTTTCTTT	CASGSGKNTEAFF
TRBV11-2	TRBJ2-1	-	-	TGTGCCAGCAGCTTTGATCCGGGACAAATGGAGATCTTC	CASSFDPGQMEIF
TRBV7-2	TRBJ1-6	-	-	TGTGCCAGCAGCTTAGGGACAAAACATTCACCCCTCCACTTT	CASSLGTKHSPLHF
TRBV28	TRBJ2-7	few	TRBD1	TGTGCCAGTCGGACAGGGGGTTCCGGGGAGCAGTACTTC	CASRTGGSGEQYF
TRBV15	TRBJ1-2	-	-	TGTGCCACCAGCAGAGTTGGACAGTTCTATGGCTACACCTTC	CATSRVGQFYGYTF
TRBV7-3	TRBJ2-3	once	-	TGTGCCAGCAGCTTAAGGACTACAAGGGGAGATACGCAGTATTTT	CASSLRTTRGDTQYF
TRBV14	TRBJ1-1	-	-	TGTGCCAGCAGCCAAGAGTTCTATTTCACTGAAGCTTTCTTT	CASSQEFYFTEAFF
TRBV10-3	TRBJ2-7	once	-	TGTGCCACCCAGGCGCTAGGGGCCTCCTACGAGCAGTACTTC	CATQALGASYEQYF
TRBV7-9	TRBJ1-6	-	-	TGTGCCAGCAGCTTAGTAACAGGTTATAATTCACCCCTCCACTTT	CASSLVTGYNSPLHF
TRBV10-3	TRBJ2-7	few	TRBD1	TGTGCCATCAGCGATGACAGGGCCCTTTTCTACGAGCAGTACTTC	CAISDDRALFYEQYF
TRBV9	TRBJ2-5	-	TRBD1	TGTGCCAGCAGCGTTGGGACAGGGGAAGAGACCCAGTACTTC	CASSVGTGEETQYF
TRBV6-5	TRBJ2-7	-	TRBD2	TGTGCCAGCAGTTTACAGACTAGCGGGGGGAGCGAGCAGTACTTC	CASSLQTSGGSEQYF
TRBV9	TRBJ2-1	-	TRBD1	TGTGCCAGCAGCCCCTCCCCGGACAGGGAATACAATGAGCAGTTCTTC	CASSPSPDREYNEQFF
TRBV5-4	TRBJ2-2	-	TRBD1	TGTGCCAGCAGCTGGACAGGGGATGGGGAGCTGTTTTTT	CASSWTGDGELFF
TRBV19	TRBJ1-1	once	-	TGTGCCAGTAGCCCCCAAGGGACGGGGGGTACTGAAGCTTTCTTT	CASSPQGTGGTEAFF
TRBV9	TRBJ2-1	-	-	TGTGCCAGCAGCACAAACAAGGGGCCAGAAAGCTCCTACAATGAGCAGTTCTTC	CASSTNKGPESSYNEQFF
TRBV29-1	TRBJ1-2	-	-	TGCAGCGTTGAGGGGCAGGGGCGGCACGACTATGGCTACACCTTC	CSVEGQGRHDYGYTF